The 20 T cell receptor beta chains below were found in one sample sequenced in a study of blood T cell repertoires in COVID-19. Sequencing was performed with immunoSEQ multiplex PCR; in TCRdb, only in-frame clones are kept and a portion is missing. The sample lists 60,000 to 75,000 clones; 80% to 90% were seen once. Sequencing used peripheral blood. Receptors were obtained from a man aged 30 to 45 with acute or convalescent COVID-19.

The V gene is TRBV7-2, the J gene TRBJ2-7; the match to TRBD1 covers 9 bases. The germline V gene has CDR1 SGHTA and CDR2 FQGNSA. The CDR3 loop spans 16 amino acids. With V trimmed by 4 bases and J by 3 bases, 10 bases remained unmatched. CDR3 coding DNA: TGTGCCAGCAGCTGGCGAAACCCGGGACAGGGCTACGAGCAGTACTTC. It encodes CASSWRNPGQGYEQYF.

The chain is built from TRBV7-2 and TRBJ1-5; tentative D call: TRBD1 (6 bases). The V end lost 5 bases, the J end lost 0 bases, and 8 bases lay between the germline ends. This CDR3 region has 14 residues. Per germline, CDR1 SGHTA and CDR2 FQGNSA. CDR3: CASSVQGSNQPQHF. As DNA, the CDR3 is TGTGCCAGCAGCGTACAGGGTAGCAATCAGCCCCAGCATTTT. Based on the CDR3 plus reference TRBV7-2 and TRBJ1-5, the full variable domain is GAGVSQSPSNKVTEKGKDVELRCDPISGHTALYWYRQSLGQGLEFLIYFQGNSAPDKSGLPSDRFSAERTGGSVSTLTIQRTQQEDSAVYLCASSVQGSNQPQHFGDGTRLSIL.

This clone was found once. The V and J genes are TRBV19 and TRBJ2-1; tentative D call: TRBD2 (6 bases). CDR1 and CDR2 (germline): LNHDA, SQIVND (reference sequence). V was shortened by 10 bases and J by 7 bases, with 20 bases between the two germline ends. This CDR3 is 14 amino acids long. The CDR3 loop is CATTEGPVGNEQFF. In DNA form, the CDR3 reads TGTGCCACTACGGAGGGACCGGTGGGGAATGAGCAGTTCTTC.

The chain is built from TRBV2 and TRBJ1-1; TRBD1 is a possible D gene (5 bases). Germline CDR1 and CDR2: SNHLY and FYNNEI. The V end was cut by 6 bases, the J end by 3 bases, with 8 bases between. This CDR3 has 12 residues. CDR3 region: CASRGGYTEAFF. In DNA form, the CDR3 reads TGTGCCAGCAGGGGGGGGTACACTGAAGCTTTCTTT.

The chain joins TRBV28 to TRBJ2-3; 7 bases line up with TRBD1. This CDR3 contains 14 residues. CDR1 is MDHEN and CDR2 is SYDVKM in the germline V gene. V dropped 7 bases and J dropped 6; count of bases not matched to a gene: 10. The CDR3: CASTLLTGMDTQYF. CDR3 in DNA: TGTGCCAGCACTCTATTGACAGGGATGGATACGCAGTATTTT.

The chain has TRBV7-9 and TRBJ1-3; possible D gene TRBD1, 5 bases. This CDR3 is 17 amino acids long. V dropped 1 base and J dropped 2 bases, with 15 bases sitting between them. Germline assignment: CDR1 SEHNR and CDR2 FQNEAQ (reference sequence). CDR3 amino acids: CASSLERRGGAGNTIYF. The CDR3 region has the DNA TGTGCCAGCAGCTTAGAGAGGAGGGGAGGTGCTGGAAACACCATATATTTT.

The CDR3 spells CASSLLRQGYTEAFF. CDR3 nucleotide sequence: TGTGCCAGCAGCTTATTAAGGCAGGGGTACACTGAAGCTTTCTTT. The J gene is TRBJ1-1, the V gene TRBV11-2; a weak D match, TRBD1 (6 bases). Per germline, CDR1 SGHAT and CDR2 FQNNGV. The CDR3 spans 15 residues. V shed 2 bases and J shed 3 bases, with 13 bases lying between them.

The V call is TRBV18, the J call TRBJ2-1; TRBD2 might be the D (6 bases). Trimming pared 0 bases from V and 7 bases from J, leaving 16 bases between. Germline V CDR1 and CDR2: KGHSH, LQKENI. The CDR3 extends over 16 amino acids. In DNA, the CDR3 is TGTGCCAGCTCACCACCCGGTGGCGGGGTCAGGAATGAGCAGTTCTTC. It yields the protein CASSPPGGGVRNEQFF.

The chain combines TRBV13 with TRBJ2-1; 7 bases are shared with TRBD2. CDR1 is PRHDT and CDR2 is FYEKMQ in the germline V gene (reference sequence). The CDR3 consists of 16 residues. The V gene end was trimmed by 3 bases and the J gene end by 3 bases; junction bases not matched to a gene: 8. CDR3 nucleotide sequence: TGTGCCAGCAGCTTCCTTTGGCGGGAGAGCTACAATGAGCAGTTCTTC. Amino acid sequence: CASSFLWRESYNEQFF.

The rearrangement uses TRBV4-1 and TRBJ2-3; no clear D. CDR3 length equals 16 residues. Germline lookup yields CDR1 MGHRA and CDR2 YSYEKL. V lost 1 base and J 2 bases, leaving 13 bases between the germline ends. DNA of the CDR3: TGCGCCAGCAGCCAAGTCGACCTAGTAGTCACAGATACGCAGTATTTT. Its protein is CASSQVDLVVTDTQYF.

This clone was seen more than once but under ten times. Other nucleotide sequences in the sample specify the same CDR3. The rearrangement joins TRBV6-5 to TRBJ1-1; 7 nucleotides match TRBD1. From germline, CDR1 is MNHEY and CDR2 SVGAGI. Germline trimming cut 5 bases from V and 4 bases from J; bases unmatched to any gene: 4. The CDR3 loop spans 13 amino acids. The CDR3 loop is CASSRDSGTEAFF. The CDR3 DNA reads TGTGCCAGCAGTAGGGACAGTGGCACTGAAGCTTTCTTT.

The chain combines TRBV5-6 with TRBJ1-4; D is unclear. CDR1 is SGHDT, CDR2 YYEEEE, per germline. CDR3 length: 15 residues. V lost 3 bases and J 7 bases, leaving 16 bases between the germline ends. The CDR3 coding sequence is TGTGCCAGCAGCTCAAACGTCGGGGTTCGTGAAAAACTGTTTTTT. It yields the protein CASSSNVGVREKLFF.

This chain uses TRBV7-2 with TRBJ1-1; 7 nucleotides line up with TRBD1. Germline CDR1 and CDR2: SGHTA and FQGNSA. The V segment lost 4 bases and the J segment 1 base; nucleotides outside the gene matches: 3. This CDR3 comprises 14 residues. The CDR3 DNA follows: TGTGCCAGCAGCTCAGACAGGGCGAACACTGAAGCTTTCTTT. The encoded protein is CASSSDRANTEAFF.

The chain joins TRBV6-5 to TRBJ1-1, with D tentatively TRBD1 (6 bases). The V and J ends lost 6 bases and 1 base respectively, with 6 bases between them. The CDR3 has 12 residues. From germline, CDR1 is MNHEY and CDR2 SVGAGI. CDR3 coding DNA: TGTGCCAGCAGGGGACAGAACACTGAAGCTTTCTTT. Translation: CASRGQNTEAFF.

The V and J genes are TRBV3-1 (or the pseudogene TRBV3-2) and TRBJ1-4; possibly TRBD1 for D (5 bases). In germline, CDR1 is LGHDT, CDR2 YNNKEL (reference sequence). Trimming took off 2 bases at V and 1 base at J, with 11 bases between the two ends. This CDR3 is 16 amino acids long. The CDR3 DNA is TGTGCCAGCAGCCAACGAAGGGGAGGAACTAATGAAAAACTGTTTTTT. Its translation: CASSQRRGGTNEKLFF.

This clone has more than one count but fewer than ten. This chain links TRBV7-6 with TRBJ1-4, with D tentatively TRBD1 (6 bases). The length of the CDR3 is 16 residues. Trimming pared 3 bases from V and 2 bases from J, leaving 13 bases between. Germline V gene data show CDR1 as SGHVS and CDR2 as FNYEAQ. CDR3: CASSFTGRRTNEKLFF. The CDR3 nucleotides are TGTGCCAGCAGCTTTACAGGGCGGAGGACTAATGAAAAACTGTTTTTT.

This chain links TRBV5-4 with TRBJ2-6; 7 bases are shared with TRBD2. The V gene end was trimmed by 1 base and the J gene end by 0 bases; junction bases not matched to a gene: 10. This CDR3 is built from 19 residues. Germline CDR1 reads SGHNT; CDR2 reads YYREEE (reference sequence). This CDR3 is CASSLMGGNPSSGANVLTF. The CDR3, as DNA: TGTGCCAGCAGCTTGATGGGAGGGAATCCATCCTCTGGGGCCAACGTCCTGACTTTC.

The V call is TRBV5-4, the J call TRBJ1-2, with TRBD1 identical over 7 bases. The V segment lost 3 bases and the J segment 4 bases; nucleotides outside the gene matches: 9. This CDR3 has 15 residues. The germline CDR1 and CDR2 sequences are SGHNT and YYREEE (reference sequence). The DNA of the CDR3 is TGTGCCAGCAGCTCCGGACAGGATCTCGTCTATGGCTACACCTTC. Translated, it gives CASSSGQDLVYGYTF.

The chain combines TRBV15 with TRBJ1-2; D perhaps matches TRBD1 (5 bases). The CDR3 contains 14 residues. Germline values: CDR1 LNHNV, CDR2 YYDKDF (reference sequence). With 2 bases removed from V and 7 bases from J, the gap between germline ends came to 14 bases. CDR3 sequence: CATSRSLSGGGYTF. The CDR3 DNA sequence: TGTGCCACCAGCAGATCCCTCTCGGGGGGTGGCTACACCTTC.

This chain connects TRBV15 to TRBJ2-7, with a weak D call TRBD1 (7 bases). CDR1 and CDR2 (germline): LNHNV, YYDKDF (reference sequence). Trimming took 3 bases from V and 4 from J, leaving 16 bases between them. The CDR3 loop spans 15 amino acids. CDR3 region: CATSSLRGAWYEQYV. CDR3 in DNA: TGTGCCACCAGCAGCCTCAGGGGGGCTTGGTACGAGCAGTACGTC.